This TCR beta chain appears in the sequencing data of a study of beta chain features in type 1 diabetes. Study results and limitations: Moderately but significantly shorter TCRB CDR3s were found in Type 1 diabetes patients in all four CD4+ subsets. Patients showed naive, central memory and Treg TCRB repertoires that appeared more similar than those of healthy donors.

The CDR3 sequence is 15 residues long. Germline CDR1 SGHVS, CDR2 FQNEAQ. The V segment lost 3 bases and the J segment 8 bases; nucleotides outside the gene matches: 2. On this clone: The antigen remains unidentified.

The isolated RNA, all of it, was reverse transcribed, so expressed TCRB transcripts were what got sequenced. Generated by immunoSEQ multiplex PCR, the TCRdb table keeps only in-frame clones and is missing some. Of some 400,000 clones detected, about 15% appear once; the ten largest clones hold under 0.02%. The sample taken for sequencing was naive CD4+ T cells from blood. This receptor was taken from a woman under 30 in good health. The chain is built from TRBV7-8 and TRBJ2-1; 15 bases map to TRBD2. The CDR3 nucleotides read TGTGCCAGCAGCTTTGGACTAGCGGGAGGGGATGAGCAGTTCTTC. Its protein product is CASSFGLAGGDEQFF.